A single sample gave rise to the 9 T cell receptor beta chains below, sequenced in a study of vaccination effects on CD4 cells after COVID-19. Generated by immunoSEQ multiplex PCR, the TCRdb table keeps only in-frame clones and is missing some. The sample comprises about 70,000 clones, over 60% of which are singletons, and less than 6.5% rests with the top ten. Antigen-specific CD4+ T cells were first expanded with viral peptide pools by the ViraFEST assay and only then sequenced. Having been cultured for around ten days, the cells underwent CD4+ T cell isolation. SARS-CoV-2 infection was confirmed by PCR in the person between March and December 2020. Their specific antigens are unknown. Material: CD4+ T cells from PBMCs cultured with HIV peptides, obtained before COVID-19 vaccination. Subset of the sample: HIV-1 Nef peptide pool negative control/reference culture. These receptors were obtained from a human donor who had a prior SARS-CoV-2 infection.

The J gene is TRBJ2-2, the V gene TRBV4-1; D is possibly TRBD1 (6 bases). V lost 3 bases to trimming and J lost 1 base, with 9 bases between them. The CDR3 runs to 15 residues. Germline V gene data show CDR1 as MGHRA and CDR2 as YSYEKL. For the CDR3, the DNA is TGCGCCAGCAGCCACGGGACACTGAACACCGGGGAGCTGTTTTTT. Amino acids: CASSHGTLNTGELFF.

J is TRBJ2-3 and V is TRBV4-2; 8 bases line up with TRBD2. The CDR3 has 15 residues. Germline CDR1 is LGHNA and CDR2 is YNFKEQ. With V trimmed by 4 bases and J by 3 bases, 6 bases remained unmatched. DNA for the CDR3: TGTGCCAGCAGCCTCCGACTAGCGTCGACAGATACGCAGTATTTT. Translating it yields CASSLRLASTDTQYF.

This chain joins TRBV7-8 and TRBJ2-7; 8 bases align to TRBD2. The V and J ends lost 4 bases and 2 bases, in that order; junction bases with no gene match: 7. The CDR3 contains 15 residues. CDR1 and CDR2 from the germline V gene are SGHVS and FQNEAQ. CDR3 DNA sequence: TGTGCCAGCAGCTCCGGGGGGGCGGGGGCCTACGAGCAGTACTTC. Its translation is CASSSGGAGAYEQYF.

CDR3 nucleotides: TGTGCCAGCAGTGTTCTGGGGCCCCTTTGGGACCGGGGCCGAGGTGAAAAACTGTTTTTT. Encoded protein: CASSVLGPLWDRGRGEKLFF. The chain uses TRBV2 and TRBJ1-4; a weak D match, TRBD1 (5 bases). There are 20 residues in the CDR3. V lost 4 bases and J 7 bases, leaving 31 bases between the germline ends. Germline V CDR1 and CDR2: SNHLY, FYNNEI.

V and J are TRBV3-1 (or the pseudogene TRBV3-2) and TRBJ2-2; 8 bases are shared with TRBD1. The CDR3 has 15 residues. V lost 4 bases and J lost 2; bases outside the gene matches: 3. In germline, CDR1 is LGHDT, CDR2 YNNKEL (reference sequence). The CDR3 region is CASSPQGVNTGELFF. DNA of the CDR3: TGTGCCAGCAGCCCACAGGGGGTCAACACCGGGGAGCTGTTTTTT.

The sample holds one count of this clone. The chain uses TRBV11-3 and TRBJ2-1, with 9 bases fitting TRBD2. Germline assignment: CDR1 SGHNT and CDR2 YENEEA. J was trimmed by 5 bases and V by 5 bases; bases with no gene match: 10. The CDR3 length is 16 residues. The CDR3 loop is CASSPAGLAGDNEQFF. The CDR3 coding sequence is TGTGCCAGCAGCCCCGCGGGACTAGCAGGCGACAATGAGCAGTTCTTC.

The chain joins TRBV11-2 to TRBJ2-7, with D perhaps given as TRBD1 or TRBD2 (5 bases each). CDR3 length: 15 amino acids. Trimming shortened V by 1 base and J by 1 base, and 11 bases separated the two germline ends. Germline-derived CDR1 and CDR2 are SGHAT and FQNNGV. The CDR3 sequence: CASSLVRGTSYEQYF. CDR3 bases: TGTGCCAGCAGCTTAGTACGGGGCACGTCCTACGAGCAGTACTTC.

V usage is TRBV7-2 and J usage is TRBJ2-7, with unresolved D. Trimming took 5 bases from V and 2 from J, leaving 4 bases between them. Germline-derived CDR1 and CDR2 are SGHTA and FQGNSA. The CDR3 extends over 11 amino acids. The CDR3 spells CASSAAYEQYF. The CDR3 DNA sequence: TGTGCCAGCAGCGCGGCCTACGAGCAGTACTTC.

This chain connects TRBV2 to TRBJ2-7, with D unresolved. V gave up 7 bases and J gave up 6 bases, with 16 bases separating them. CDR1 and CDR2 from the germline V gene are SNHLY and FYNNEI. The CDR3 covers 13 residues. CDR3 sequence reads: CASKDLRVSEQYF. In DNA, the CDR3 is TGTGCCAGCAAGGACCTTAGGGTAAGCGAGCAGTACTTC.